Sequencing of this TCR beta chain was carried out in a study of cytomegalovirus exposure and HLA in healthy donors. PCR was performed using 60 Vbeta and 13 Jbeta primers. The protocol was immunoSEQ multiplex PCR, while the TCRdb copy is restricted to in-frame clones and leaves out a portion. The sample contains about 160,000 clones, around 86% of which appear only once. On this clone itself: What it recognizes is unknown.

CDR1 is MDHEN and CDR2 is SYDVKM in the germline V gene. The CDR3 is 13 residues long. With 8 bases removed from V and 0 bases from J, the gap between germline ends came to 11 bases. Overall study results and limits: A few chains tied to CMV proved CMV antigen-specific in vitro. Analysis performed later showed TCR beta chains linked to HLA being more clonally expanded than equally common others. Beyond CMV serostatus, there was no information to go on about immune exposure. Most subjects had HLA-A and HLA-B alleles reportedly predicted accurately by TCR beta sequences.

The chain joins TRBV28 to TRBJ2-7; no definite D call. Specimen: PBMCs. This clonotype originated in a man aged 50-59 years in good health and CMV-seropositive. CDR3 loop: CASRPGGSYEQYF. The CDR3 coding sequence is TGTGCCAGCCGCCCTGGCGGCTCCTACGAGCAGTACTTC. Together with reference TRBV28 and TRBJ2-7, the CDR3 gives the full variable domain: DVKVTQSSRYLVKRTGEKVFLECVQDMDHENMFWYRQDPGLGLRLIYFSYDVKMKEKGDIPEGYSVSREKKERFSLILESASTNQTSMYLCASRPGGSYEQYFGPGTRLTVT.